The T cell receptor beta chain under discussion was sequenced for a study of T cell responses to AZD1222 COVID-19 vaccine. V was clipped by 3 bases and J by 0 bases, with 8 bases between them. The germline CDR1 and CDR2 sequences are SNHLY and FYNNEI. This CDR3 has 14 residues. Here immunoSEQ multiplex PCR was the method, and the copy in TCRdb shows in-frame clones only, minus some. The table has 150,000 to 200,000 clones, around 87% seen once. This TCR derives from an adult in good health. The J gene is TRBJ1-1, the V gene TRBV2; the D gene is possibly TRBD1 (6 bases). The sample here was peripheral blood, taken on day 0 of MenACWY control vaccination. The CDR3 region is CASSDGQMNTEAFF. In DNA form, the CDR3 reads TGTGCCAGCAGTGATGGACAGATGAACACTGAAGCTTTCTTT.